This T cell receptor beta chain was sequenced in a study of radiation and T cells in renal cell carcinoma. This clone was observed a single time. Antigen: not known. The time point: blood 2 weeks post-SBRT. Noted treatment: 15 Gy SBRT to primary tumor, nephrectomy 4 weeks later. This renal cell carcinoma was of the clear cell type. The data were produced by immunoSEQ multiplex PCR, yet TCRdb's version contains in-frame clones alone and is incomplete. Seen here are 100,000 to 150,000 clones, around 81% observed once, and the top ten hold approximately 5%. Findings of the study overall: From baseline, blood top tumor clonotypes peaked at 2 weeks post-radiation.

The CDR3 extends over 14 amino acids. Trimming removed 0 bases at V and 1 base at J, with 7 bases between. The germline V gene encodes CDR1 SGHRS and CDR2 YFSETQ. Sequenced here: blood, sampled from a patient whose treatment included radiotherapy and nephrectomy. This chain joins TRBV5-1 and TRBJ2-5; no definite D call. This TCR was sampled from a man aged 45 to 65 with renal cell carcinoma. CDR3 DNA: TGCGCCAGCAGCTTGGGTAGCTTCCAAGAGACCCAGTACTTC. Its translation: CASSLGSFQETQYF.